The 5 T cell receptor beta chains below come from one sample, sequenced in a study of memory CD4+ T cells and cytomegalovirus serostatus. Only in-frame clones appear in the TCRdb table, and some are missing; sequencing was by immunoSEQ multiplex PCR. This sample has roughly 50,000 clones, with more than 70% found just once. The sort gate was single viable CD3+CD4+CD8-CD45RO+ cells for memory CD4+ T cells. Input material: memory CD4+ T cells from blood. These receptors were collected from an adult in good health and CMV-seronegative. Some clones in this sample may be carry-over from other donors' samples.

The chain recombines TRBV4-1 with TRBJ2-2; the D gene is possibly TRBD2 (5 bases). The CDR3 is 16 amino acids. CDR1 is MGHRA and CDR2 is YSYEKL in the germline V gene. Trimming took off 11 bases at V and 2 bases at J, with 21 bases between the two ends. In DNA form, the CDR3 reads TGCGCCTCCTCCCGAGGGCGGGCATACAACACCGGGGAGCTGTTTTTT. Amino acid sequence: CASSRGRAYNTGELFF.

The chain's CDR3 is CASSHGLSGGEQFF. Written as DNA, the CDR3 is TGCGCCAGCAGCCACGGACTCTCAGGGGGCGAGCAGTTCTTC. The chain combines TRBV4-1 with TRBJ2-1, with 8 bases identical to TRBD1. The CDR3 sequence is 14 residues long. With V trimmed by 3 bases and J by 10 bases, 8 bases remained unmatched. Germline V CDR1 and CDR2: MGHRA, YSYEKL.

This chain uses TRBV4-1 with TRBJ2-3; D is undetermined. V lost 4 bases to trimming and J lost 2 bases, with 10 bases between them. Germline V lookup: CDR1 MGHRA, CDR2 YSYEKL. The CDR3 spans 14 residues. CDR3 protein: CASSLDGYTDTQYF. CDR3 DNA: TGCGCCAGCAGCCTCGACGGGTACACAGATACGCAGTATTTT.

The chain has TRBV29-1 and TRBJ1-2; D call uncertain. V gave up 6 bases and J gave up 7 bases, with 12 bases separating them. Germline V gives CDR1 SQVTM, CDR2 ANQGSEA. The CDR3 extends over 11 amino acids. The CDR3: CSVGYSGGYTF. CDR3 coding DNA: TGCAGCGTGGGGTACTCGGGTGGCTACACCTTC.

This chain connects TRBV18 to TRBJ2-7; D gene unclear. Trimming took 6 bases from V and 2 from J, leaving 11 bases between them. Germline V gives CDR1 KGHSH, CDR2 LQKENI. There are 13 residues in the CDR3. The CDR3 loop is CASSLGQPYEQYF. As DNA, the CDR3 is TGTGCCAGCTCTCTTGGGCAGCCCTACGAGCAGTACTTC.